This T cell receptor beta chain was identified in a study of OX40 agonist ivuxolimab in advanced cancers. Sequenced by immunoSEQ multiplex PCR; TCRdb stores in-frame clones only, minus some. The profile shows tens of thousands of clones, roughly nine tenths of them singletons. The length of the CDR3 is 18 residues. The germline V gene has CDR1 KGHSH and CDR2 LQKENI. The ends were cut back, 3 bases at V and 6 bases at J, with 26 bases in the middle. The gene calls are TRBV18 and TRBJ1-1; D not resolved. The material was CD4+ or CD8+ T cells sorted from blood, obtained in a trial of the OX40 agonist ivuxolimab. The sequence was collected from an adult with an advanced solid tumor such as melanoma, head and neck, liver or kidney cancer. The CDR3 DNA reads as TGTGCCAGCTCACCGGACCTACGCGGTGGAAGTCACGACGCTGAAGCTTTCTTT. This encodes CASSPDLRGGSHDAEAFF. Combining the CDR3 with reference TRBV18 and TRBJ1-1 gives the whole variable domain NAGVMQNPRHLVRRRGQEARLRCSPMKGHSHVYWYRQLPEEGLKFMVYLQKENIIDESGMPKERFSAEFPKEGPSILRIQQVVRGDSAAYFCASSPDLRGGSHDAEAFFGQGTRLTVV.